This record looks at one TCR beta chain sequence and its context. Here immunoSEQ multiplex PCR was the method, and the copy in TCRdb shows in-frame clones only, minus some. The sample records nearly 85,000 clones, about 85% being singletons. This sample was included in a study of cytotoxic CD8 clonotypes in ibrutinib-treated CLL. Germline CDR1 and CDR2: SGHNT and YYREEE (reference sequence). This CDR3 spans 15 amino acids. V shed 0 bases, J shed 7 bases, and the junction held 6 bases outside the gene matches. The starting material was PBMCs, obtained after 12 months of ibrutinib treatment. The chain links TRBV5-4 to TRBJ2-4; TRBD1 agrees at 8 bases. This TCR was recovered from a human donor with chronic lymphocytic leukemia. The CDR3 is CASSLEQGAWNIQYF. In nucleotides, the CDR3 is TGTGCCAGCAGCTTGGAGCAGGGGGCTTGGAACATTCAGTACTTC.